One sample yielded the 18 T cell receptor beta chains listed below, sequenced in a study of T cell changes during pregnancy in multiple sclerosis. This table comes from immunoSEQ multiplex PCR, and its TCRdb copy is limited to in-frame clones, with some not included. Of about 29,000 clones in the sample, around 91% were seen once. The sequences come from CD8+ T cells from peripheral blood mononuclear cells, collected after pregnancy. The receptors stem from a female donor with multiple sclerosis, enrolled in a pregnancy study.

The rearrangement uses TRBV5-4 and TRBJ1-4; 8 bases align to TRBD1. Unmatched junction bases numbered 4, after V lost 5 bases and J lost 7 bases. This CDR3 is built from 13 residues. Germline values: CDR1 SGHNT, CDR2 YYREEE (reference sequence). CDR3 residues: CASSRQGSEKLFF. The CDR3 DNA follows: TGTGCCAGCAGTAGACAGGGGAGTGAAAAACTGTTTTTT.

This rearrangement joins TRBV2 to TRBJ2-1; 7 nucleotides agree with TRBD1. Germline V gives CDR1 SNHLY, CDR2 FYNNEI. The CDR3 runs to 14 residues. V dropped 3 bases and J dropped 6; count of bases not matched to a gene: 5. The CDR3 spells CASSDRTGFNEQFF. CDR3 sequence (DNA): TGTGCCAGCAGTGACCGGACAGGCTTCAATGAGCAGTTCTTC.

CDR3 coding DNA: TGTGCCAGCAGTTCCTCCGGGACTAGCGGGTCGCAAATGATCAGTCGCGAGCAGTACTTC. This encodes CASSSSGTSGSQMISREQYF. The chain has TRBV28 and TRBJ2-7; 12 positions match TRBD2. The CDR3 has 20 residues. Germline V gene sequence: CDR1 MDHEN, CDR2 SYDVKM. V was pared by 4 bases and J by 6 bases, with 22 bases of the junction left unmatched.

V usage is TRBV6-5 and J usage is TRBJ2-7; 8 positions match TRBD1. Germline V CDR1 and CDR2: MNHEY, SVGAGI. The length of the CDR3 is 15 residues. Losses at the gene ends were 2 bases for V and 4 bases for J; bases not matched to a gene: 7. The CDR3 DNA sequence: TGTGCCAGCAGTTACCTCGTGGACAGGGTTTACGAGCAGTACTTC. Residues: CASSYLVDRVYEQYF.

The V gene is TRBV11-3, the J gene TRBJ1-1, with D possibly TRBD1 on 5 matching bases. Trimming left V 5 bases short and J 3 bases short, with 10 bases between. The CDR3 is 13 residues long. Germline V CDR1 and CDR2: SGHNT, YENEEA. The CDR3 region has the DNA TGTGCCAGCAGCGGGGGGGGGTACACTGAAGCTTTCTTT. Residues: CASSGGGYTEAFF. The full variable domain, with the rest looked up from reference TRBV11-3 and TRBJ1-1, is EAGVVQSPRYKIIEKKQPVAFWCNPISGHNTLYWYLQNLGQGPELLIRYENEEAVDDSQLPKDRFSAERLKGVDSTLKIQPAELGDSAVYLCASSGGGYTEAFFGQGTRLTVV.

The chain joins TRBV19 to TRBJ1-2; D remains ambiguous. The CDR3 covers 12 residues. Trimming shortened V by 3 bases and J by 10 bases, and 12 bases separated the two germline ends. Germline values: CDR1 LNHDA, CDR2 SQIVND (reference sequence). The CDR3 reads CASSMRNTVYTF. DNA of the CDR3: TGTGCCAGTAGTATGAGAAATACAGTCTACACCTTC.

The genes are TRBV27 and TRBJ2-7; maybe TRBD1 (6 bases). The CDR3 is 12 amino acids. Trimming removed 8 bases at V and 3 bases at J, with 11 bases between. Germline V gene sequence: CDR1 MNHEY, CDR2 SMNVEV (reference sequence). This CDR3 is CASRDTDYEQYF. CDR3 in DNA: TGTGCCAGCCGGGACACCGACTACGAGCAGTACTTC.

This sequence joins TRBV4-1 and TRBJ2-7, with a weak D call TRBD2 (5 bases). The germline CDR1 and CDR2 sequences are MGHRA and YSYEKL. The CDR3 extends over 14 amino acids. V was shortened by 1 base and J by 2 bases, with 9 bases between the two germline ends. This CDR3 is CASSQAGNAYEQYF. CDR3 DNA sequence: TGCGCCAGCAGCCAAGCGGGGAATGCCTACGAGCAGTACTTC.

Only a few counts were recorded for this clone. The chain carries TRBV6-1 and TRBJ2-7; tentative D call: TRBD2 (5 bases). The CDR3 has 12 residues. V lost 3 bases, J lost 4 bases, and 7 bases lay in between. CDR1 and CDR2 from the germline V gene are MNHNS and SASEGT. The CDR3 sequence is CASSDGGYEQYF. In nucleotides, the CDR3 is TGTGCCAGCAGTGATGGAGGATACGAGCAGTACTTC.

This sequence joins TRBV30 and TRBJ1-5; possibly TRBD1 for D (5 bases). Germline CDR1 reads GTSNPN; CDR2 reads SVGIG (reference sequence). V lost 2 bases and J 0 bases, leaving 14 bases between the germline ends. The CDR3 loop spans 16 amino acids. CDR3: CAWSSGRDYSNQPQHF. DNA for the CDR3: TGTGCCTGGAGTTCGGGCAGGGACTATAGCAATCAGCCCCAGCATTTT. Full variable domain (outside the CDR3, taken from reference TRBV30 and TRBJ1-5): SQTIHQWPATLVQPVGSPLSLECTVEGTSNPNLYWYRQAAGRGLQLLFYSVGIGQISSEVPQNLSASRPQDRQFILSSKKLLLSDSGFYLCAWSSGRDYSNQPQHFGDGTRLSIL.

V usage is TRBV9 and J usage is TRBJ2-1, with D unclear. The V end lost 0 bases, the J end lost 8 bases, and 9 bases lay between the germline ends. The length of the CDR3 is 13 residues. Germline V gene lookup returns CDR1 SGDLS and CDR2 YYNGEE. The CDR3 sequence is CASSVVQADEQFF. In DNA form, the CDR3 reads TGTGCCAGCAGCGTAGTGCAGGCTGATGAGCAGTTCTTC.

This chain links TRBV4-3 with TRBJ2-1; 7 bases are a match to TRBD1. V trimming: 4 bases; J trimming: 6 bases; junction bases outside the gene matches: 9. Per the germline V gene, CDR1 is LGHNA and CDR2 is YSLEER. This CDR3 comprises 15 residues. The CDR3 reads CASSRQRDSPNEQFF. DNA of the CDR3: TGCGCCAGCAGCCGTCAACGGGACAGCCCCAATGAGCAGTTCTTC.

This clone has a single count. The gene calls are TRBV9 and TRBJ2-1; 14 nucleotides match TRBD2. V shed 3 bases and J 7 bases; nucleotides not matched to a gene: 6. From germline, CDR1 is SGDLS and CDR2 YYNGEE. The CDR3 runs 16 residues. In DNA, the CDR3 is TGTGCCAGCAGCGGAGGGGGACTAGCGGGGGAAAATGAGCAGTTCTTC. Encoded protein: CASSGGGLAGENEQFF. The complete variable domain, with remaining parts taken from reference TRBV9 and TRBJ2-1, reads DSGVTQTPKHLITATGQRVTLRCSPRSGDLSVYWYQQSLDQGLQFLIQYYNGEERAKGNILERFSAQQFPDLHSELNLSSLELGDSALYFCASSGGGLAGENEQFFGPGTRLTVL.

The V and J genes are TRBV5-1 and TRBJ2-1; weak D call: TRBD2 (6 bases). The CDR3 has 14 amino acids. The germline V gene encodes CDR1 SGHRS and CDR2 YFSETQ. The germline V and J ends were trimmed by 2 bases and 3 bases, with 9 bases remaining between them. CDR3 loop: CASSFGTGYNEQFF. Here the CDR3 DNA reads TGCGCCAGCAGCTTTGGGACTGGCTACAATGAGCAGTTCTTC.

This rearrangement joins TRBV28 to TRBJ2-3, with 9 bases matching TRBD1. V shed 5 bases and J 3 bases; nucleotides not matched to a gene: 6. Germline lookup yields CDR1 MDHEN and CDR2 SYDVKM. This CDR3 spans 15 amino acids. CDR3 sequence reads: CASSLGTGITDTQYF. CDR3 coding DNA: TGTGCCAGCAGTCTCGGGACAGGGATAACAGATACGCAGTATTTT.

The rearrangement uses TRBV25-1 and TRBJ1-2, with TRBD1 matching 10 bases. V lost 7 bases to trimming and J lost 1 base; unmatched junction nucleotides: 12. This CDR3 has 17 amino acids. In germline, CDR1 is MGHDK, CDR2 SYGVNS. For the CDR3, the DNA is TGTGCCAGCATGACAGGGGGCAAAAGTGGTGATAACTATGGCTACACCTTC. Translation: CASMTGGKSGDNYGYTF.

J is TRBJ1-1 and V is TRBV7-9; 7 bases are shared with TRBD1. The germline V gene has CDR1 SEHNR and CDR2 FQNEAQ (reference sequence). V was clipped by 5 bases and J by 1 base; unmatched bases: 4. The CDR3 is made up of 14 amino acids. CDR3 region: CASSRGQPNTEAFF. CDR3 coding DNA: TGTGCCAGCAGCCGGGGACAGCCGAACACTGAAGCTTTCTTT.

The V gene is TRBV9, the J gene TRBJ2-2; TRBD2 agrees at 14 bases. Germline trimming cut 2 bases from V and 6 bases from J; bases unmatched to any gene: 9. CDR1 is SGDLS, CDR2 YYNGEE, per germline. The CDR3 totals 18 residues. The CDR3 DNA reads as TGTGCCAGCAGCGTCTCGACTAGCGGGAGGGCCGAGGCCGGGGAGCTGTTTTTT. Translating gives CASSVSTSGRAEAGELFF.